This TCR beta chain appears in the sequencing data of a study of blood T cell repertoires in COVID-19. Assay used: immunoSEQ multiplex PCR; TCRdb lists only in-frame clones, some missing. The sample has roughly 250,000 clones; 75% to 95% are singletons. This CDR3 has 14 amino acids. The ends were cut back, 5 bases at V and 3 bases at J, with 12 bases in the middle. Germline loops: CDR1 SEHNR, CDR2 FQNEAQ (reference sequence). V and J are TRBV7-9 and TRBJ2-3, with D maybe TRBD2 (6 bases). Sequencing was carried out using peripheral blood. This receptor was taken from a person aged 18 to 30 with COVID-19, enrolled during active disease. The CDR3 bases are TGTGCCAGCAGCCCCCGTGGGAGGACAGATACGCAGTATTTT. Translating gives CASSPRGRTDTQYF.